This T cell receptor (beta chain) comes out of a study of T cell responses to AZD1222 COVID-19 vaccine. Clones were sequenced by immunoSEQ multiplex PCR, and TCRdb holds only the in-frame ones, with some missing. The data hold more than 150,000 clones, with about 90% observed a single time. With 0 bases clipped from V and 10 bases from J, the junction kept 5 bases outside the gene matches. The CDR3 has 15 amino acids. CDR1 is MNHEY and CDR2 is SVGAGI in the germline V gene. As concerns this clone: No antigen is known for it.

Findings of the study overall: Donors in the cohort were predominantly white British and more often female, and clonal diversity was possibly underestimated.

The sequencing here drew on peripheral blood, taken on day 0 of MenACWY control vaccination. The sequence was obtained from an adult in good health. The J gene is TRBJ1-6, the V gene TRBV6-5; 8 bases are a match to TRBD1. The CDR3 region is CASSYSGDRYSPLHF. The CDR3 nucleotides read TGTGCCAGCAGTTACTCGGGGGACAGGTACTCACCCCTCCACTTT.